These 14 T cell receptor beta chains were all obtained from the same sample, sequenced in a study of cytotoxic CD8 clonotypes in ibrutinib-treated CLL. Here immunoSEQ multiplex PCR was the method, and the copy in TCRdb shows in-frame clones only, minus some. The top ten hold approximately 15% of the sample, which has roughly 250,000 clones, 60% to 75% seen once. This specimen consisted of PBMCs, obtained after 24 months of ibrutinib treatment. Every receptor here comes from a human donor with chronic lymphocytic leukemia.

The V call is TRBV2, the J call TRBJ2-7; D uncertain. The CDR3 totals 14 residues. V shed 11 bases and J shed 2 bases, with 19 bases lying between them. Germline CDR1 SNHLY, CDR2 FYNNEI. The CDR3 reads CALTLENLPYEQYF. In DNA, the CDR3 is TGTGCCCTAACGCTGGAGAATCTTCCCTACGAGCAGTACTTC.

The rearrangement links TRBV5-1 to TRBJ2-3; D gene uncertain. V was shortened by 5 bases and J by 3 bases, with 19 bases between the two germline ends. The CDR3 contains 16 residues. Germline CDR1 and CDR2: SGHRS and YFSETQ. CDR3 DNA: TGCGCCAGCAGTCTCAGAGGCCAGTCCTCGACAGATACGCAGTATTTT. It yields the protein CASSLRGQSSTDTQYF.

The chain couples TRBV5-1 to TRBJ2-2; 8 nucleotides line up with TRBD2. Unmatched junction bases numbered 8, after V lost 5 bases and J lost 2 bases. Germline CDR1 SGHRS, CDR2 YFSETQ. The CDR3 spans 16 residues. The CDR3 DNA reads TGCGCCAGCAGATTTACTAGCGGACAAAACACCGGGGAGCTGTTTTTT. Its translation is CASRFTSGQNTGELFF.

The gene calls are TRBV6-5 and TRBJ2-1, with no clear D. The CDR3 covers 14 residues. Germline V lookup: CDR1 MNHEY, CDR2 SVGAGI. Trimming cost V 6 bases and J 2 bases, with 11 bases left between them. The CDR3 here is CASRTRPPYNEQFF. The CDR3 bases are TGTGCCAGCAGGACCCGACCCCCCTACAATGAGCAGTTCTTC.

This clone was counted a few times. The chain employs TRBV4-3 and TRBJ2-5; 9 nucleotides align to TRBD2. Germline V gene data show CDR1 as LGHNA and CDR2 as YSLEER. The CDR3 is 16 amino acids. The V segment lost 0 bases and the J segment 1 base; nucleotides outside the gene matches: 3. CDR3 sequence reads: CASSQDTSGFQETQYF. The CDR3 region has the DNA TGCGCCAGCAGCCAAGATACTAGCGGGTTCCAAGAGACCCAGTACTTC.

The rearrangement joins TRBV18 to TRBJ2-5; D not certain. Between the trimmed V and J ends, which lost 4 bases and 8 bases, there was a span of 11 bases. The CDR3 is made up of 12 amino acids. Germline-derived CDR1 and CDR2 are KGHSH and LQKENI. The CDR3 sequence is CASSRPLQTQYF. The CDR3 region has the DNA TGTGCCAGCTCACGGCCCTTACAAACCCAGTACTTC.

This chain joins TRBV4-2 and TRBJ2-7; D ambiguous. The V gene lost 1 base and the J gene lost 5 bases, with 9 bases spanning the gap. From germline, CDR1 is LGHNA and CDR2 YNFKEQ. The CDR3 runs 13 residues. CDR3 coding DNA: TGTGCCAGCAGCCAAGGTTTAGAGGACGAGCAGTACTTC. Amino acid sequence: CASSQGLEDEQYF.

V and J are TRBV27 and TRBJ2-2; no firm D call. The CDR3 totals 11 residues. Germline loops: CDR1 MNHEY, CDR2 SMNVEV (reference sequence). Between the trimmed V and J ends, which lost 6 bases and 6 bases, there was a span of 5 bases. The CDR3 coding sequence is TGTGCCAGCAGGGGTTCCGGGGAGCTGTTTTTT. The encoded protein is CASRGSGELFF.

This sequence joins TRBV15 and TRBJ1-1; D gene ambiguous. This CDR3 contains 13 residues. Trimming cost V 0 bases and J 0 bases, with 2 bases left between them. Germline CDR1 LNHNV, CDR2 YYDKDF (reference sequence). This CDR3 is CATSRDMNTEAFF. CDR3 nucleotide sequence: TGTGCCACCAGCAGAGATATGAACACTGAAGCTTTCTTT.

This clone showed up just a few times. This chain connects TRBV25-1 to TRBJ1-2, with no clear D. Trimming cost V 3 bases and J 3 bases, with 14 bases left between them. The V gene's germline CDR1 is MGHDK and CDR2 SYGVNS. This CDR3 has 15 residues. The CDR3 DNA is TGTGCCAGCAGTGATCAAGGACGCCCGGACTATGGCTACACCTTC. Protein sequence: CASSDQGRPDYGYTF.

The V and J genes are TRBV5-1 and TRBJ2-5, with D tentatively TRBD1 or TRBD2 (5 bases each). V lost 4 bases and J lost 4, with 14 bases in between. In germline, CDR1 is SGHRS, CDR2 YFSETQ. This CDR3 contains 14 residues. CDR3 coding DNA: TGCGCCAGCAGCATCCGGGCCGGGGCAGAGACCCAGTACTTC. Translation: CASSIRAGAETQYF.

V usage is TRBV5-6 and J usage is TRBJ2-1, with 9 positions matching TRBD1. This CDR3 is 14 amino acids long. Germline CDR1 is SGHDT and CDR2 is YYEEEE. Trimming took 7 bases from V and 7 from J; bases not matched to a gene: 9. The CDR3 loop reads CASGTGTGINEQFF. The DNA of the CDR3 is TGTGCCAGCGGGACCGGGACAGGGATAAATGAGCAGTTCTTC.

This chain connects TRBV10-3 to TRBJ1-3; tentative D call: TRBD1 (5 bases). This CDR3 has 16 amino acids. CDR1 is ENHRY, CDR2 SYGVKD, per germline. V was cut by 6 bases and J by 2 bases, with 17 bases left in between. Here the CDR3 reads CAIRPAVGVTGNTIYF. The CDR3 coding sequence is TGTGCCATCAGACCCGCGGTGGGGGTAACTGGAAACACCATATATTTT.

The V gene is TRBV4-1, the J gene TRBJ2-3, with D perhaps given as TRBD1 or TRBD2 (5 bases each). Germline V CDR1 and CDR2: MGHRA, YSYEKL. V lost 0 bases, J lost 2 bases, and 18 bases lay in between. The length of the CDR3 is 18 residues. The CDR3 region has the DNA TGCGCCAGCAGCCAAGATAGGCAGGGAGCGAGGTTCACAGATACGCAGTATTTT. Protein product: CASSQDRQGARFTDTQYF.